This entry describes one TCR beta chain. Its antigen is as yet unknown. Between the trimmed V and J ends, which lost 3 bases and 5 bases, there was a span of 14 bases. Looked up from germline, CDR1 is SGHRS and CDR2 is YFSETQ. The CDR3 length is 14 residues. The sample belongs to a study of vaccination effects on CD4 cells after COVID-19. Points from the study as a whole: Healthy vaccinees' vaccine-induced clones included only 1 of 255 that recognized common cold coronaviruses.

Pools of viral peptides were used by the ViraFEST assay to expand antigen-specific CD4+ T cells ahead of sequencing. Upon completion of approximately ten days in culture, CD4+ T cells were isolated. The study found no prior SARS-CoV-2 infection in the vaccine recipients, who tested negative for nucleocapsid antibodies. In culture with roughly 10 IU/ml IL-2 and roughly 10 ug/ml peptides, PBMC were grown at two million per well. The authors exchanged half the medium for IL-2 medium on days 3 and 7. Assay: immunoSEQ multiplex PCR; the TCRdb copy retains only in-frame clones and omits some. In the table there are around 83,000 clones, around 70% of which are singletons.

Sequencing was performed on CD4+ T cells from PBMCs cultured with HCoV-229E spike peptides, taken before COVID-19 vaccination. This clonotype originated in a human donor who received a COVID-19 vaccine. The rearrangement links TRBV5-1 to TRBJ1-1; D gene uncertain. The CDR3 nucleotides are TGCGCCAGCAGCTCCCAGGTGGTCGGGACTGAAGCTTTCTTT. Its translation is CASSSQVVGTEAFF.